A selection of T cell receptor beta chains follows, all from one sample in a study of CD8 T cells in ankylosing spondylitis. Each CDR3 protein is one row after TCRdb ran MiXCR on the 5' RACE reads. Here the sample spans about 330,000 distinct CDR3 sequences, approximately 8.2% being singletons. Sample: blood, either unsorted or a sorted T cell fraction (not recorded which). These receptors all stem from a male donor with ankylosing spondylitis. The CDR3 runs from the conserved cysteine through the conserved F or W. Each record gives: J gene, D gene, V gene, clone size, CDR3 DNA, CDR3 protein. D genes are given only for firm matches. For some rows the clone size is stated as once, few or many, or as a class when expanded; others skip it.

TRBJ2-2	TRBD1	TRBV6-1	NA	TGTGCCAGTCGCCGGGACAGCGGTGGGACCGGGGAGCTGTTTTTT	CASRRDSGGTGELFF
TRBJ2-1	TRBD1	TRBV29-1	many	TGCAGCGTGGGGGCCGCGCTTAACCGGGACAGGGTCGTCCATGAGCAGTTCTTC	CSVGAALNRDRVVHEQFF
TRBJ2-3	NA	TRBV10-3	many	TGTGCCATCAGCGAGAGGGAGACAGATACGCAGTATTTT	CAISERETDTQYF
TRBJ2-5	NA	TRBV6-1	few	TGTGCCAGCACCCCGATCGGGGAGACCCAGTACTTC	CASTPIGETQYF
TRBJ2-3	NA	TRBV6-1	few	TGTGCCACTCCTGGGGGGCCTCCCCCCACAGATACGCAGTATTTT	CATPGGPPPTDTQYF
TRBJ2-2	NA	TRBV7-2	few	TGTGCCAGCAGCTTAGTTTCGGGACTCCTAACCGGGGAGCTGTTTTTT	CASSLVSGLLTGELFF
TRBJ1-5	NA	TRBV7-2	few	TGTGCCAGCAGCGTTGACAGAAACAATCAGCCCCAGCATTTT	CASSVDRNNQPQHF
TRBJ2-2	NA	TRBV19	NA	TGTGCCAGTAGTATGGGCCCGCGGGTCGGTAACACCGGGGAGCTGTTTTTT	CASSMGPRVGNTGELFF
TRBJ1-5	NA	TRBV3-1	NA	TGTGCCAGCAGCCAATCGGCGGTTCATAGCAATCAGCCCCAGCATTTT	CASSQSAVHSNQPQHF
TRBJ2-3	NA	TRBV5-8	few	TGTGCCAGCAGACCCAGTAGCACAGTCCGCGCAGATACGCAGTATTTT	CASRPSSTVRADTQYF
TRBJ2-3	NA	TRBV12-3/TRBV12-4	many	TGTGCCAGCAGTCCATCGGCTGGGGGTACGCAGTATTTT	CASSPSAGGTQYF
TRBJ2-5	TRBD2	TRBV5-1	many	TGCGCCAGCAGCTTGGGACTAGCGGGAGAAACAGAGACCCAGTACTTC	CASSLGLAGETETQYF
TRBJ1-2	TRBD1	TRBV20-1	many	TGCAGTGCTGGGACAGGGGGGGGCTACACCTTC	CSAGTGGGYTF
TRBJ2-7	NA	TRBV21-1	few	TGTGCCAGCAGCGCACCACCGGGCCCCTACTCCTACGAGCAGTACTTC	CASSAPPGPYSYEQYF
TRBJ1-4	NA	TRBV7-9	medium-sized	TGTGCCAGCACACGGGGCATTGAAAAACTGTTTTTT	CASTRGIEKLFF
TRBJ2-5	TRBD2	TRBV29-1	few	TGCAGCGTTGGGGCGGGAGGGCAAGAGACCCAGTACTTC	CSVGAGGQETQYF
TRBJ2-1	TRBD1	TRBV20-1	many	TGCAGTGCGAGAGGACAGGGCTACAATGAGCAGTTCTTC	CSARGQGYNEQFF
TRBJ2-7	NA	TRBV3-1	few	TGTGCCAGCAGCGACCCGAGGGTTGCCTACGAGCAGTACTTC	CASSDPRVAYEQYF
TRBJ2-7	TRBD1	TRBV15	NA	TGTGCCACCAGCAGCCTTGACAGGGTTACGGGCGAGCAGTACTTC	CATSSLDRVTGEQYF
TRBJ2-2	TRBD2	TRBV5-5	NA	TGTGCCAGCAGCCGGACTAGCGGAGAGAACACCGGGGAGCTGTTTTTT	CASSRTSGENTGELFF
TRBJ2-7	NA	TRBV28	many	TGTGCCAGCAGTTTACGTGACTCAACCTACGAGCAGTACTTC	CASSLRDSTYEQYF
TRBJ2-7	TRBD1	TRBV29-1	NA	TGCAGCGTACATGACAGGGGAGCGCGCTACGAGCAGTACTTC	CSVHDRGARYEQYF
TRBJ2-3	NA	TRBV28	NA	TGTGCCAGCAGCACCCCGGCGGCGGGAATCACAGATACGCAGTATTTT	CASSTPAAGITDTQYF
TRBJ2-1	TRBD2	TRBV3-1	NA	TGTGCCAGCAGCCAAGAAACTAGCGGGGGAAGCTCCTACAATGAGCAGTTCTTC	CASSQETSGGSSYNEQFF
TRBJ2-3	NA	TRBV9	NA	TGTGCCAGCAGCGTAGCGTGGCGCATCACAGATACGCAGTATTTT	CASSVAWRITDTQYF
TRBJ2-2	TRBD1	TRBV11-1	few	TGTGCCAGCAGCTCCACGCTCCAGGGACAGGCGGCGGGAAGGAGGGCCGGGGAGCTGTTTTTT	CASSSTLQGQAAGRRAGELFF